The present entry profiles one T cell receptor beta chain with its context. Its specificity is not known. The J segment lost 8 bases and the V segment lost 3 bases, leaving 6 bases of the junction unmatched. Germline V lookup: CDR1 SGHRS, CDR2 YFSETQ. The CDR3 is 15 residues long. The data were taken from a study of identical twins. TCRdb recomputed calls from the 5' RACE reads with MiXCR, one row per CDR3 protein. The sample has approximately 890,000 distinct CDR3 sequences, roughly an eighth seen once. Study observations and caveats: Out-of-frame alpha sequences common to twins exhibited a surplus of low generation probability.

Another study also made use of these data, one on yellow fever vaccine responses in identical twins.

This sequence originates from a woman aged 18-29 years in good health. V and J are TRBV5-1 and TRBJ2-1, with 12 positions matching TRBD2. Input material: PBMCs. CDR3 coding DNA: TGCGCCAGCAGCTCCAGGACTAGCGGGGTCCATGAGCAGTTCTTC. This sequence encodes CASSSRTSGVHEQFF.